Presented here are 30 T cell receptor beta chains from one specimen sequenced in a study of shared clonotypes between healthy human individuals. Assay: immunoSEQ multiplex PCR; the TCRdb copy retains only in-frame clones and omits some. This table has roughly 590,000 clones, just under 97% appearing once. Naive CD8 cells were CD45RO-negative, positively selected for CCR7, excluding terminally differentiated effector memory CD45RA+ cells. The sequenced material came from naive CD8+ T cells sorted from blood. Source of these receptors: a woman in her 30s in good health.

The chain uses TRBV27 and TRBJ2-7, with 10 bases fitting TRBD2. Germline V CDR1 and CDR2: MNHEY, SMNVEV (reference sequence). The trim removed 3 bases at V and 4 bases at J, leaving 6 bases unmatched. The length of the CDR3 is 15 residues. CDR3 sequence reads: CASSFASGSNYEQYF. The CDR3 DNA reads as TGTGCCAGCAGTTTCGCTAGCGGGAGTAATTACGAGCAGTACTTC.

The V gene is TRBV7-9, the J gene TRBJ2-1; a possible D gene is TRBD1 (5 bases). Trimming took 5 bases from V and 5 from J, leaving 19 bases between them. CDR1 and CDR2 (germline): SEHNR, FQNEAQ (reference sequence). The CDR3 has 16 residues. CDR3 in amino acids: CASSNGILGLDNEQFF. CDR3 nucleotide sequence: TGTGCCAGCAGCAATGGTATATTGGGGCTCGACAATGAGCAGTTCTTC.

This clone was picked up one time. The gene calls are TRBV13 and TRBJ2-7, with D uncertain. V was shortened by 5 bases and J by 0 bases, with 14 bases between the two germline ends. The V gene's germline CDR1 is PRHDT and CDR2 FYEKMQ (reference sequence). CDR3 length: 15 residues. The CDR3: CASSRDGVSSYEQYF. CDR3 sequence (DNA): TGTGCCAGCAGCCGAGATGGGGTATCCTCCTACGAGCAGTACTTC.

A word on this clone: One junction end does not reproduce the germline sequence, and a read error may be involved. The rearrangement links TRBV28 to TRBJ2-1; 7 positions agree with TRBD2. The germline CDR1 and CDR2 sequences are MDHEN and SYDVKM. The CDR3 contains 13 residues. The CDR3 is CASSLTSYDEQFF. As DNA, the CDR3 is TGTGCCAGCAGCCTGACTAGCTACGATGAGCAGTTCTTC.

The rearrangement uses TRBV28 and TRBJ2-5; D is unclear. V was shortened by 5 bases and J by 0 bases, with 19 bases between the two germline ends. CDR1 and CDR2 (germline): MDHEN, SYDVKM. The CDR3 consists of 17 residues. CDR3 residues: CASSPTLRDPNQETQYF. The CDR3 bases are TGTGCCAGCAGTCCGACTCTACGAGACCCGAACCAAGAGACCCAGTACTTC.

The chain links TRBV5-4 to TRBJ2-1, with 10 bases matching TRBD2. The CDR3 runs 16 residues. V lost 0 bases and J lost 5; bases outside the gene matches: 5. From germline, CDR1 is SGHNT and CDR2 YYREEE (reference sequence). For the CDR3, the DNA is TGTGCCAGCAGCTTGGCTCATGGACTAGCGGACAATGAGCAGTTCTTC. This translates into CASSLAHGLADNEQFF.

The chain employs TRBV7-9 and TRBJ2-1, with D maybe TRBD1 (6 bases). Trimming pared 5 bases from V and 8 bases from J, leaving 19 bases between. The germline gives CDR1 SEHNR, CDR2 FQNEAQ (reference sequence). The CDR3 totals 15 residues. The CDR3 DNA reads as TGTGCCAGCAGCAGGACAGACTCCTCGTCCCATGAGCAGTTCTTC. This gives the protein CASSRTDSSSHEQFF. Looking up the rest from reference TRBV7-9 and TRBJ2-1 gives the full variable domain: DTGVSQNPRHKITKRGQNVTFRCDPISEHNRLYWYRQTLGQGPEFLTYFQNEAQLEKSRLLSDRFSAERPKGSFSTLEIQRTEQGDSAMYLCASSRTDSSSHEQFFGPGTRLTVL.

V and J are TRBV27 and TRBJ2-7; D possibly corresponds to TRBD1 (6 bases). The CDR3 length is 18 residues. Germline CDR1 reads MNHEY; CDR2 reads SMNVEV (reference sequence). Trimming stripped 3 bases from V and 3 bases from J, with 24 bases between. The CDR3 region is CASSLGARADNLDYEQYF. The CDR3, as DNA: TGTGCCAGCAGTTTGGGGGCCAGGGCAGACAATCTGGACTACGAGCAGTACTTC.

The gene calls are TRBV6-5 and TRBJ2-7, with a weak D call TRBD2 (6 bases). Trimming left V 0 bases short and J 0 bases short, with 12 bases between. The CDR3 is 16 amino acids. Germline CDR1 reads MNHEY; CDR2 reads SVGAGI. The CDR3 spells CASSYSTPGDSYEQYF. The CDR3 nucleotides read TGTGCCAGCAGTTACTCGACACCGGGGGACTCCTACGAGCAGTACTTC.

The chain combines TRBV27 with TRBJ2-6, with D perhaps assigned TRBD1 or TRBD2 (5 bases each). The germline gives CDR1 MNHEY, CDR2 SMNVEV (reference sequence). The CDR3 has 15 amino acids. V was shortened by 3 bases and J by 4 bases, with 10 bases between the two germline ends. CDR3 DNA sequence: TGTGCCAGCAGTTTTACCGGGGCCGGGGCCAACGTCCTGACTTTC. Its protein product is CASSFTGAGANVLTF.

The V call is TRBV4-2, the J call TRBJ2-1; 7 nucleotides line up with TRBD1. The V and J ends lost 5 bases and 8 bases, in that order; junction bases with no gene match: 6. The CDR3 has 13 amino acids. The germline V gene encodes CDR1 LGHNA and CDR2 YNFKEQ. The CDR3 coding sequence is TGTGCCAGCAGCGCAGGGGGTAGTTATGAGCAGTTCTTC. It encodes CASSAGGSYEQFF.

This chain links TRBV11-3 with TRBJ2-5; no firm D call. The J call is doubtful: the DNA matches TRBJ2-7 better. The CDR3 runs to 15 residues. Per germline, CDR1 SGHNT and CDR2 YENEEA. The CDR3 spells CASSAGRRASYEQYF. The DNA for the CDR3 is TGTGCCAGCAGCGCTGGACGAAGGGCTTCCTACGAGCAGTACTTC.

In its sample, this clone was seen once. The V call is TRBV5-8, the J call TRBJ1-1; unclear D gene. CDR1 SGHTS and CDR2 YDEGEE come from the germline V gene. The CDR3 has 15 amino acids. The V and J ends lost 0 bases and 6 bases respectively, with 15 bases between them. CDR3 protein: CASSLGGRVTSEAFF. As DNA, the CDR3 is TGTGCCAGCAGCTTGGGAGGAAGGGTAACATCTGAAGCTTTCTTT.

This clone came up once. CDR3 protein: CASSWGQGSLSGGYTF. The CDR3 DNA reads TGTGCCAGCAGTTGGGGACAGGGAAGCTTATCTGGGGGCTACACCTTC. J is TRBJ1-2 and V is TRBV13, with TRBD1 matching 9 bases. Germline V lookup: CDR1 PRHDT, CDR2 FYEKMQ (reference sequence). With 6 bases clipped from V and 8 bases from J, the junction kept 16 bases outside the gene matches. The CDR3 runs to 16 residues.

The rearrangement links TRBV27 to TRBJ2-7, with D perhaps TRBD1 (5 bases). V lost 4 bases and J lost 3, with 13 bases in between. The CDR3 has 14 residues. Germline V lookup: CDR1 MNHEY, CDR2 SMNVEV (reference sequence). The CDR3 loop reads CASSSLPTVYEQYF. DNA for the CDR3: TGTGCCAGCAGTTCCCTACCGACAGTCTACGAGCAGTACTTC.

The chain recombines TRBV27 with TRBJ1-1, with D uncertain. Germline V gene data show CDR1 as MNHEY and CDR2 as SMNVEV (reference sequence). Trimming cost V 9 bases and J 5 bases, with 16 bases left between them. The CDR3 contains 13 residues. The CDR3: CARPREGGTEAFF. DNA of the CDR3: TGTGCCAGACCGCGAGAGGGAGGGACTGAAGCTTTCTTT.

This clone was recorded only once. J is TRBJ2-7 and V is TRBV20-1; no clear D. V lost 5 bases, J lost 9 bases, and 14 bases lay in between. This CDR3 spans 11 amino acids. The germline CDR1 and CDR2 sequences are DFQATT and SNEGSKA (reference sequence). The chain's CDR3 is CSASGRQGQYF. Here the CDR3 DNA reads TGCAGTGCTTCCGGACGGCAAGGGCAGTACTTC.

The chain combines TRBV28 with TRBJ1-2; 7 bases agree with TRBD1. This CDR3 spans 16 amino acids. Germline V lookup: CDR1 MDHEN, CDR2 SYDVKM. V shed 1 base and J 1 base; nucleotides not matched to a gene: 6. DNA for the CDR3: TGTGCCAGCAGTTTATTCGAGGGGGCTAGTAACTATGGCTACACCTTC. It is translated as CASSLFEGASNYGYTF.

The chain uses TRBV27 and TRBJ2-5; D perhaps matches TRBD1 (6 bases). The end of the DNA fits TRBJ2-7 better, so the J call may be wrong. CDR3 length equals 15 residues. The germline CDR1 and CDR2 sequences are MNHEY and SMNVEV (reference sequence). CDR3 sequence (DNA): TGTGCCAGCAGTTTAAGTTGGGACAACTCCTACGAGCAGTACTTC. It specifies CASSLSWDNSYEQYF.

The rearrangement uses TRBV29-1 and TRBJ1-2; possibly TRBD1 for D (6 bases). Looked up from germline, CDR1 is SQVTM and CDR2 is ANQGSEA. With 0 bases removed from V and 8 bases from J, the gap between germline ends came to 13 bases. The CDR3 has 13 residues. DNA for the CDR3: TGCAGCGTTGAAGACCACGGACAGAAGGGCTACACCTTC. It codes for CSVEDHGQKGYTF.

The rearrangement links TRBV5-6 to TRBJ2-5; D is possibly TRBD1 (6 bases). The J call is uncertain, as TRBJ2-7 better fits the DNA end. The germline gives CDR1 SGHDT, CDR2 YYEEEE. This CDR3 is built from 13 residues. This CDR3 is CASSHAQGTEQYF. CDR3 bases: TGTGCCAGCAGCCATGCCCAGGGGACCGAGCAGTACTTC.

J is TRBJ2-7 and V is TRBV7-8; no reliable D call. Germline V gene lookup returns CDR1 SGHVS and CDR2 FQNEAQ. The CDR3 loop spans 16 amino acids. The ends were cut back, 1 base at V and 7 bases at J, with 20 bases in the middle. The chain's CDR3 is CASSLEGQSLFVEQYF. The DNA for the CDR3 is TGTGCCAGCAGCTTAGAGGGCCAAAGTCTGTTTGTGGAGCAGTACTTC.

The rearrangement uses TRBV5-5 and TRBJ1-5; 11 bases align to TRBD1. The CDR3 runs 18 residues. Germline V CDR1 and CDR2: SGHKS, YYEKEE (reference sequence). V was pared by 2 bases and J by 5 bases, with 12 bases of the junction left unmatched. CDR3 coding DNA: TGTGCCAGCAGCTTCGGTCCCCTCGGACAGGGGGCGTATCAGCCCCAGCATTTT. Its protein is CASSFGPLGQGAYQPQHF.

The CDR3 protein is CASSLRDRVNSGANVLTF. CDR3 nucleotides: TGTGCCAGCAGCTTGAGGGACAGGGTCAACTCTGGGGCCAACGTCCTGACTTTC. The chain uses TRBV7-9 and TRBJ2-6; 9 bases align to TRBD1. The germline gives CDR1 SEHNR, CDR2 FQNEAQ (reference sequence). The CDR3 spans 18 residues. V shed 3 bases and J 0 bases; nucleotides not matched to a gene: 6.

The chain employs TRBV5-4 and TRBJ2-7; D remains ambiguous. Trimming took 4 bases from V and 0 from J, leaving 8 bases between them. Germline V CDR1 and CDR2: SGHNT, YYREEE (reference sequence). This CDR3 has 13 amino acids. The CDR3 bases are TGTGCCAGCAGCGGCTCATCCTCCTACGAGCAGTACTTC. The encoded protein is CASSGSSSYEQYF. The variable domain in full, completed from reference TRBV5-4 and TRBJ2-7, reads ETGVTQSPTHLIKTRGQQVTLRCSSQSGHNTVSWYQQALGQGPQFIFQYYREEENGRGNFPPRFSGLQFPNYSSELNVNALELDDSALYLCASSGSSSYEQYFGPGTRLTVT.

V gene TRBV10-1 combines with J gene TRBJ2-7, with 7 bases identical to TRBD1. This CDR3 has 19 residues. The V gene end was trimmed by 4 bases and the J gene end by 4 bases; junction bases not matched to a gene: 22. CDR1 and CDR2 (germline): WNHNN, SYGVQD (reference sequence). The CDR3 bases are TGCGCCAGCAGTGCCTCGACAGGGATCGGGCCCAAGGCGAAGTACGAGCAGTACTTC. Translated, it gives CASSASTGIGPKAKYEQYF.

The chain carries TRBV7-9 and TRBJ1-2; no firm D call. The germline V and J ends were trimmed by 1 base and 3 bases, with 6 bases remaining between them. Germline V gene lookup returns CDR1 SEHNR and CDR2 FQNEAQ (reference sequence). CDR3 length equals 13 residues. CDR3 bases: TGTGCCAGCAGCTTAGTATCAGACTATGGCTACACCTTC. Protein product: CASSLVSDYGYTF.

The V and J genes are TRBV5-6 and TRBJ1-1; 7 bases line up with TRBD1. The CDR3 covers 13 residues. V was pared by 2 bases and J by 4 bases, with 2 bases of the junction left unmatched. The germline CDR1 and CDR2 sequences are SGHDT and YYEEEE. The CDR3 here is CASSFAGGTEAFF. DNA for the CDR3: TGTGCCAGCAGCTTTGCAGGGGGCACTGAAGCTTTCTTT.

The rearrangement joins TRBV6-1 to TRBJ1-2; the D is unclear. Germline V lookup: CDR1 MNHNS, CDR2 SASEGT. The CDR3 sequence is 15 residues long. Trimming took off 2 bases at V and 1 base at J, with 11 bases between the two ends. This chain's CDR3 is CASSELRADNYGYTF. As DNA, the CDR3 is TGTGCCAGCAGTGAATTGAGGGCGGATAACTATGGCTACACCTTC.

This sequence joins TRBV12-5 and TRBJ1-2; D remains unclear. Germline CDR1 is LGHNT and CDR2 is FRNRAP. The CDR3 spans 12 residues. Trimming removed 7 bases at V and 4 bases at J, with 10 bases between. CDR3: CASAPPTYGYTF. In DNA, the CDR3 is TGTGCTAGTGCCCCCCCCACCTATGGCTACACCTTC.